Included here is one T cell receptor (beta chain) sequence, with context. Its antigen is unknown. The V gene lost 4 bases and the J gene lost 3 bases, with 17 bases spanning the gap. This CDR3 region has 15 residues. Germline CDR1 and CDR2: SGHRS and YFSETQ. The sample is drawn from a study of T cell clonotyping in hematopoietic cell transplantation. Study conclusions and caveats: Higher Inverse Simpson Index values in graft donor and pretransplant recipient predicted broader posttransplant TCR diversity.

This sample's time point: recipient sample about 28 days before transplant, after cytoreduction. Assay used: immunoSEQ multiplex PCR; TCRdb lists only in-frame clones, some missing. The sample carries roughly 9,300 clones, around 87% recorded once. V usage is TRBV5-1 and J usage is TRBJ2-7, with D possibly called TRBD1 or TRBD2 (5 bases each). The TCR was taken from a woman aged 45-65 years with chronic myeloid leukemia. Some clones in this sample may be carry-over from other donors' samples. Sample: peripheral blood mononuclear cells, taken before stem cell transplant. The CDR3 protein is CASSQGGAGYYEQYF. The CDR3, as DNA: TGCGCCAGCAGCCAAGGAGGAGCAGGGTACTACGAGCAGTACTTC.